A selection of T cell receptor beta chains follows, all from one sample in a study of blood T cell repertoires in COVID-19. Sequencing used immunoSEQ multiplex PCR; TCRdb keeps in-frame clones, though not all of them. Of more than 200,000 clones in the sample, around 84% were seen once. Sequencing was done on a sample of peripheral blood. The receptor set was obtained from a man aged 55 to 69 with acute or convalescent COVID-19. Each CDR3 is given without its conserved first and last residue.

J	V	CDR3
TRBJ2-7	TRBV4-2	ASSQTGGAIEQY
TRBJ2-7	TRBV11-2	ASGGTSVKQY
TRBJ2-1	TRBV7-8	ASSTGQVGLAGWEQF
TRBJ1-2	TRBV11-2	ASTVQGRSYGYT
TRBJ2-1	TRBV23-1	ASSFGGGDSNEQF
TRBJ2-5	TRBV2	ASSPDRAEETQY
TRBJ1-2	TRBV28	ASSPPRQGVSYGYT
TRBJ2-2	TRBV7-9	ASSLDRGPGELF
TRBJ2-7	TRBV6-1	ASSQGQGTYEQY
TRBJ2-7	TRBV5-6	ASSKTTGWYEQY
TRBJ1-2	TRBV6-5	ASSTGGAGGYGYT
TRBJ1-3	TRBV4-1	ASSQLHLSSGNTIY
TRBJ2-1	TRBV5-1	ASSWAGPTGDEQF
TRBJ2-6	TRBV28	ASSRAQRAGANVLT
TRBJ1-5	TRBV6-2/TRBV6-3	ASSGGLHQPQH
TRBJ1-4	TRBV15	ATSRQDSSYEKLF
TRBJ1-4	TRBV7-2	ASSVTRGHEKLF
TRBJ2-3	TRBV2	ASSEALSGGPDTQY
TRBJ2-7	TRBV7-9	ASSPSSSYEQY
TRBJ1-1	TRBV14	ASSRQGSTEAF
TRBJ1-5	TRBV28	ASIRDRVNQPQH
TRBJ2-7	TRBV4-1	ASSQEGGLAGSSYEQY
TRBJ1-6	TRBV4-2	ASSQDDRTSRVPLH
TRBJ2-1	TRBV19	ASSIGGMQF
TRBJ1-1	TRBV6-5	ACFPTGRPEAF
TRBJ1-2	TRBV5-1	ASRKTGTGRDGDRGYT
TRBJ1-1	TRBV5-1	ASSLDPTGVSTEAF
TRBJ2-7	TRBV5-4	ASKVAGGPYGEQY
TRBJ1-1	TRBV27	ASSLGTGYEAF
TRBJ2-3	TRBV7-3	ASSPGTSGTDTQY
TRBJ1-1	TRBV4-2	ASSQLNQVNTEAF
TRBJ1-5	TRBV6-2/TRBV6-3	ASSSGQGAHQPQH
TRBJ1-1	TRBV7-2	ASSAKRQSGAF
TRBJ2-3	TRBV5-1	ASSPRLSRTDTQY
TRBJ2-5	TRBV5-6	ASSAPYSRLAGWETQY
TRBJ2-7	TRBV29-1	SAQSGELLYEQY
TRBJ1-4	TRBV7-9	ASSFGTGGEKLF
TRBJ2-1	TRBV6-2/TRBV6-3	ASSYGRVLSSYNEQF
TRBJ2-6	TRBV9	ASNPGAGANVLT
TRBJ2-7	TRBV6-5	ASIWAGTGGYEQY